The 22 T cell receptor beta chains below were found in one sample sequenced in a study of blood T cell repertoires in COVID-19. Using immunoSEQ multiplex PCR, the repertoire was profiled, and TCRdb retains in-frame clones only, with some absent. This sample yields fewer than 65,000 clones, of which about 83% are seen a single time; 25% belongs to the top ten. Material for sequencing was peripheral blood. These receptors came from a human donor in a cohort sampled during active COVID-19.

This clone appeared once. This chain connects TRBV30 to TRBJ2-1, with 7 bases lining up with TRBD1. This CDR3 comprises 15 residues. Trimming took 3 bases from V and 4 from J; bases not matched to a gene: 9. Germline CDR1 and CDR2: GTSNPN and SVGIG (reference sequence). The CDR3 here is CAWSLKQGLYNEQFF. The CDR3 coding sequence is TGTGCCTGGAGCCTAAAACAGGGGCTTTACAATGAGCAGTTCTTC.

The V and J genes are TRBV7-8 and TRBJ2-7, with 12 bases lining up with TRBD2. After removal of 5 bases from V and 4 bases from J, the junction contained 6 bases not matched to a gene. Germline V CDR1 and CDR2: SGHVS, FQNEAQ. This CDR3 comprises 15 residues. The CDR3 region has the DNA TGTGCCAGCAGCCCTCGGACTAGCGGGACTTACGAGCAGTACTTC. This codes for CASSPRTSGTYEQYF.

CDR3 nucleotides: TGCAGCGCTCGTCGCCGGGACAGTCTCTACAATGAGCAGTTCTTC. It yields the protein CSARRRDSLYNEQFF. The V gene is TRBV29-1, the J gene TRBJ2-1, with TRBD1 matching 7 bases. The CDR3 length is 15 residues. The J segment lost 3 bases and the V segment lost 7 bases, leaving 12 bases of the junction unmatched. Germline CDR1 reads SQVTM; CDR2 reads ANQGSEA.

This chain joins TRBV7-9 and TRBJ1-1; maybe TRBD1 (5 bases). Trimming pared 3 bases from V and 1 base from J, leaving 12 bases between. Per the germline V gene, CDR1 is SEHNR and CDR2 is FQNEAQ (reference sequence). The length of the CDR3 is 15 residues. The CDR3, as DNA: TGTGCCAGCAGCTTGTGGACAATCTCGAACACTGAAGCTTTCTTT. Protein product: CASSLWTISNTEAFF.

The chain carries TRBV3-1 (or the pseudogene TRBV3-2) and TRBJ1-2, with D uncertain. This CDR3 has 15 amino acids. Looked up from germline, CDR1 is LGHDT and CDR2 is YNNKEL (reference sequence). V lost 4 bases and J lost 2, with 14 bases in between. The CDR3 loop reads CASSPYGQSNYGYTF. The CDR3 coding sequence is TGTGCCAGCAGCCCGTATGGGCAGTCGAACTATGGCTACACCTTC.

The chain employs TRBV30 and TRBJ2-1; D gene uncertain. This CDR3 has 16 residues. V gave up 0 bases and J gave up 2 bases, with 14 bases separating them. Germline lookup yields CDR1 GTSNPN and CDR2 SVGIG (reference sequence). The CDR3 sequence is CAWSVKSRSTYNEQFF. CDR3 in DNA: TGTGCCTGGAGTGTCAAGTCGAGATCGACCTACAATGAGCAGTTCTTC.

This chain uses TRBV2 with TRBJ2-1; TRBD2 aligns across 12 bases. CDR1 is SNHLY, CDR2 FYNNEI, per germline. Trimming took 6 bases from V and 6 from J; bases not matched to a gene: 9. The CDR3 has 16 amino acids. CDR3 bases: TGTGCCAGCAGCCGACGGGCTAGCGGGGGGGGCAATGAGCAGTTCTTC. This encodes CASSRRASGGGNEQFF.

V usage is TRBV7-9 and J usage is TRBJ1-1; D is possibly TRBD1 (6 bases). Germline CDR1 reads SEHNR; CDR2 reads FQNEAQ (reference sequence). This CDR3 region has 18 residues. Trimming shortened V by 3 bases and J by 0 bases, and 20 bases separated the two germline ends. The CDR3 protein is CASSFSRRGGGMNTEAFF. As DNA, the CDR3 is TGTGCCAGCAGCTTCTCGAGGAGAGGGGGTGGTATGAACACTGAAGCTTTCTTT.

This sequence joins TRBV15 and TRBJ2-5; perhaps TRBD2 as D (5 bases). This CDR3 is 13 amino acids long. V lost 0 bases and J 7 bases, leaving 9 bases between the germline ends. Germline values: CDR1 LNHNV, CDR2 YYDKDF (reference sequence). This chain's CDR3 is CATSRESGRTQYF. The CDR3 bases are TGTGCCACCAGCAGAGAGAGTGGGAGGACCCAGTACTTC.

The rearrangement uses TRBV6-7 and TRBJ1-1; tentatively, D is TRBD1 (5 bases). TRBV6-7 is an ORF; its function is uncertain. CDR3 length: 14 amino acids. V was cut by 4 bases and J by 1 base, with 10 bases left in between. This CDR3 reads CASSLGLKNTEAFF. CDR3 coding DNA: TGTGCCAGCAGTTTGGGACTCAAGAACACTGAAGCTTTCTTT.

The chain recombines TRBV18 with TRBJ1-1; D gene ambiguous. CDR3 length equals 13 residues. Per the germline V gene, CDR1 is KGHSH and CDR2 is LQKENI. V was shortened by 3 bases and J by 6 bases, with 11 bases between the two germline ends. DNA for the CDR3: TGTGCCAGCTCACCGCCCCCCGGAGCTGAAGCTTTCTTT. Translating gives CASSPPPGAEAFF.

The chain uses TRBV6-5 and TRBJ2-5, with TRBD1 matching 11 bases. CDR1 MNHEY and CDR2 SVGAGI come from the germline V gene. V trimming: 6 bases; J trimming: 13 bases; junction bases outside the gene matches: 10. The CDR3 is 13 amino acids. CDR3 bases: TGTGCCAGCAGCGGACAGGGGGCGAGGGGCGTGTACTTC. Translation: CASSGQGARGVYF.

The chain uses TRBV9 and TRBJ2-2, with TRBD2 identical over 12 bases. Germline CDR1 is SGDLS and CDR2 is YYNGEE. V was pared by 3 bases and J by 4 bases, with 10 bases of the junction left unmatched. The CDR3 sequence is 18 residues long. The CDR3 reads CASSAGLAGGWSTGELFF. DNA of the CDR3: TGTGCCAGCAGCGCGGGACTAGCGGGTGGGTGGAGCACCGGGGAGCTGTTTTTT.

V gene TRBV14 combines with J gene TRBJ1-6; D call uncertain. V gave up 4 bases and J gave up 10 bases, with 14 bases separating them. The length of the CDR3 is 14 residues. In germline, CDR1 is SGHDN, CDR2 FVKESK. Here the CDR3 reads CASSLSRRASPLHF. The CDR3 DNA sequence: TGTGCCAGCAGCCTATCCAGGAGGGCATCACCCCTCCACTTT.

This clone was recorded a few times. The genes are TRBV7-2 and TRBJ1-5; D not certain. V was clipped by 0 bases and J by 7 bases, with 7 bases between them. The length of the CDR3 is 13 residues. The germline V gene has CDR1 SGHTA and CDR2 FQGNSA. The DNA of the CDR3 is TGTGCCAGCAGCTTAGCGCCAGTCCAGCCCCAGCATTTT. This gives the protein CASSLAPVQPQHF.

V usage is TRBV19 and J usage is TRBJ1-6; D remains ambiguous. Germline V gene sequence: CDR1 LNHDA, CDR2 SQIVND (reference sequence). The CDR3 length is 16 residues. V was trimmed by 5 bases and J by 7 bases, leaving 18 bases between them. This CDR3 is CASSLDFAGGNSPLHF. For the CDR3, the DNA is TGTGCCAGTAGTCTTGATTTCGCAGGTGGAAATTCACCCCTCCACTTT.

This chain links TRBV5-4 with TRBJ2-3, with D possibly TRBD2 on 6 matching bases. With 5 bases removed from V and 0 bases from J, the gap between germline ends came to 16 bases. The germline CDR1 and CDR2 sequences are SGHNT and YYREEE (reference sequence). The CDR3 contains 16 residues. In nucleotides, the CDR3 is TGTGCCAGCAGATCAAAAAGCGGACTAAGCACAGATACGCAGTATTTT. Its translation: CASRSKSGLSTDTQYF.

V and J are TRBV6-5 and TRBJ1-4; no reliable D call. The germline gives CDR1 MNHEY, CDR2 SVGAGI. The length of the CDR3 is 14 residues. Trimming took off 7 bases at V and 4 bases at J, with 13 bases between the two ends. The CDR3 region is CASTEAGLNEKLFF. In DNA form, the CDR3 reads TGTGCCAGCACGGAGGCGGGCCTTAATGAAAAACTGTTTTTT.

The rearrangement joins TRBV10-3 to TRBJ2-1; 8 nucleotides align to TRBD2. The CDR3 contains 19 residues. From germline, CDR1 is ENHRY and CDR2 SYGVKD. The V gene end was trimmed by 6 bases and the J gene end by 0 bases; junction bases not matched to a gene: 16. This chain's CDR3 is CAISTGTRVGGPSYNEQFF. DNA of the CDR3: TGTGCCATCAGCACCGGGACTAGAGTAGGGGGACCCTCCTACAATGAGCAGTTCTTC.

The rearrangement links TRBV5-1 to TRBJ1-2; 9 bases match TRBD1. The CDR3 covers 15 residues. Germline trimming cut 5 bases from V and 8 bases from J; bases unmatched to any gene: 13. Germline lookup yields CDR1 SGHRS and CDR2 YFSETQ. The CDR3 reads CASRRGTGKNAGYTF. The CDR3 DNA follows: TGCGCCAGCAGGAGAGGGACAGGGAAGAACGCGGGCTACACCTTC.

This rearrangement joins TRBV15 to TRBJ1-4; no firm D call. The CDR3 contains 21 residues. CDR1 and CDR2 (germline): LNHNV, YYDKDF (reference sequence). V lost 0 bases, J lost 0 bases, and 23 bases lay in between. The CDR3 loop reads CATSRDMSPGWFTPTNEKLFF. The CDR3 nucleotides are TGTGCCACCAGCAGAGATATGTCTCCCGGGTGGTTTACTCCAACTAATGAAAAACTGTTTTTT.

The chain has TRBV11-3 and TRBJ2-5; TRBD2 might be the D (5 bases). Germline V gene sequence: CDR1 SGHNT, CDR2 YENEEA. V shed 3 bases and J shed 2 bases, with 10 bases lying between them. The CDR3 loop spans 14 amino acids. CDR3 sequence (DNA): TGTGCCAGCAGCTTCGGGATAATTCAAGAGACCCAGTACTTC. Translation: CASSFGIIQETQYF.